Listed below are T cell receptor beta chains from one sample, sequenced in a study of cytomegalovirus exposure and HLA in healthy donors. Repertoires were generated with immunoSEQ multiplex PCR, while TCRdb's copy carries only in-frame clones and drops some. The profile shows about 120,000 clones, 88% of them singletons. Source material: PBMCs. All receptors come from a woman in her late teens or twenties in good health and CMV-seropositive. Each CDR3 is given with its conserved first and last residue. A D gene is named only where the DNA matches it firmly. Some rows mark clone size as missing; the rest say once, few, many or name a class of expanded clone.

v_gene	abundance	j_gene	d_gene	CDR3aa	CDR3nt
TRBV19	once	TRBJ1-2	NA	CASRAGKKYGYTF	TGTGCCAGTAGGGCAGGGAAGAAGTATGGCTACACCTTC
TRBV25-1	NA	TRBJ1-1	NA	CASREDTEAFF	TGTGCCAGCCGAGAGGACACTGAAGCTTTCTTT
TRBV5-1	NA	TRBJ1-2	NA	CASSAGNGHYGYTF	TGCGCCAGCAGCGCGGGCAACGGGCACTATGGCTACACCTTC
TRBV27	NA	TRBJ2-1	NA	CASSGTGFSRVYNEQFF	TGTGCCAGCAGCGGTACAGGGTTTTCGAGGGTCTACAATGAGCAGTTCTTC
TRBV7-9	NA	TRBJ1-4	NA	CARHIPRGEKLFF	TGTGCCAGGCACATCCCCAGGGGCGAAAAACTGTTTTTT
TRBV5-1	NA	TRBJ2-7	NA	CASSLVQGEFYEQYF	TGCGCCAGCAGCTTGGTTCAGGGCGAGTTCTACGAGCAGTACTTC
TRBV5-6	NA	TRBJ2-2	NA	CASSLGFGGNTGELFF	TGTGCCAGCAGCTTGGGCTTCGGGGGGAACACCGGGGAGCTGTTTTTT
TRBV19	NA	TRBJ1-1	TRBD1	CASSIVTGAGTEAFF	TGTGCCAGTAGTATAGTAACAGGGGCAGGGACTGAAGCTTTCTTT
TRBV11-3	NA	TRBJ1-3	NA	CASSPQRGNTIYF	TGTGCCAGCAGCCCCCAGCGGGGAAACACCATATATTTT
TRBV27	NA	TRBJ2-2	NA	CASSTSFDSTGELFF	TGTGCCAGCAGTACCTCATTCGACAGCACCGGGGAGCTGTTTTTT
TRBV19	few	TRBJ1-1	NA	CATFHGRLEGTEAFF	TGTGCCACTTTCCACGGCAGGCTGGAGGGCACTGAAGCTTTCTTT
TRBV11-1	NA	TRBJ2-7	TRBD1	CASSFRDRREQYF	TGTGCCAGCAGCTTCCGGGACAGGCGCGAGCAGTACTTC